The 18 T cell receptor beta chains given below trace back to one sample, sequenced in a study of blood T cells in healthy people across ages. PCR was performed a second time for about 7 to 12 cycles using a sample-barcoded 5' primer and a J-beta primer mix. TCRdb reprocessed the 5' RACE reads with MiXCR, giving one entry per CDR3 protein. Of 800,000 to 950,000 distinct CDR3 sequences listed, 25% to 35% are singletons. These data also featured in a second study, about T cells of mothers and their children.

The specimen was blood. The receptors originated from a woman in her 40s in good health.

The CDR3: CASSLGRRDQETQYF. The CDR3 region has the DNA TGTGCCAGCAGCTTAGGACGAAGGGACCAAGAGACCCAGTACTTC. The genes are TRBV7-9 and TRBJ2-5; D is undetermined. The germline CDR1 and CDR2 sequences are SEHNR and FQNEAQ (reference sequence). The V end lost 1 base, the J end lost 0 bases, and 9 bases lay between the germline ends. CDR3 size: 15 residues.

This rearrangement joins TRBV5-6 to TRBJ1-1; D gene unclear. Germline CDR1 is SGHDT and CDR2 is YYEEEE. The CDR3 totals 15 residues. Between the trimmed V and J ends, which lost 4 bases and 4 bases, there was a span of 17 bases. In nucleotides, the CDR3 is TGTGCCAGCAGCGTCAGAGCCACGGGCGGCACTGAAGCTTTCTTT. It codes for CASSVRATGGTEAFF.

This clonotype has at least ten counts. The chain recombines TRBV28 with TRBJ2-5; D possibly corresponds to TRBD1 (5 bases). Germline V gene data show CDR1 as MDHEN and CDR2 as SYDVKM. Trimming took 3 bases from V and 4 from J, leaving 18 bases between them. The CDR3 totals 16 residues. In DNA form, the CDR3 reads TGTGCCAGCAGTTTTTTCGGTGACAGCGTAGGAGAGACCCAGTACTTC. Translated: CASSFFGDSVGETQYF.

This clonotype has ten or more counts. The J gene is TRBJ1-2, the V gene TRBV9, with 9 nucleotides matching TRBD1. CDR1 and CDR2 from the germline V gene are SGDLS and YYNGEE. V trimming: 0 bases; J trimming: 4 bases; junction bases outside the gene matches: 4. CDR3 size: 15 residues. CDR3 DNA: TGTGCCAGCAGCGTAGGGACAGGGGCTTCCTATGGCTACACCTTC. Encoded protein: CASSVGTGASYGYTF.

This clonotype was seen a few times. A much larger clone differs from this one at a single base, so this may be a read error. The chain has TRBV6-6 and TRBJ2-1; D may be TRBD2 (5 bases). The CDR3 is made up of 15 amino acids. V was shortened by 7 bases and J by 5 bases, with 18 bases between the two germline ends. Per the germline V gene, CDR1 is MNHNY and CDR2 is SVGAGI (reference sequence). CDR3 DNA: TGTGCCAGCAAGGAGGTGAGGACTCCCGACAATGAGCAGTTCTTC. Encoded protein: CASKEVRTPDNEQFF.

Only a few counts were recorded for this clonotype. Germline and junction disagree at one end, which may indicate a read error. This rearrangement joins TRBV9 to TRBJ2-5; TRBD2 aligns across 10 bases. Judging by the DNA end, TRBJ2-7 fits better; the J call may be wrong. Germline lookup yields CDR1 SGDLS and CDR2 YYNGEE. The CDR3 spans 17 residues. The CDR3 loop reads CVSSVESRPGLAHEQYF. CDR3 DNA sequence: TGTGTCAGCAGCGTAGAGAGCAGACCGGGACTAGCGCACGAGCAGTACTTC.

The CDR3 spells CASSLPGTQGGYTF. CDR3 DNA sequence: TGTGCCAGCAGCCTGCCCGGGACTCAAGGGGGCTACACCTTC. The chain couples TRBV5-6 to TRBJ1-2; maybe TRBD1 (5 bases). V was clipped by 4 bases and J by 8 bases, with 18 bases between them. The CDR3 extends over 14 amino acids. Looked up from germline, CDR1 is SGHDT and CDR2 is YYEEEE.

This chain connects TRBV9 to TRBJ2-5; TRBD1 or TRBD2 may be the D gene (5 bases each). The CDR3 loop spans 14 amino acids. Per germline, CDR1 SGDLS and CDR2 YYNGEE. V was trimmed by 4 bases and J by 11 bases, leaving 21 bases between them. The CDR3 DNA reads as TGTGCCAGCAGCCCCCGTCGGGACCCTGAGGAGCAGTACTTC. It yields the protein CASSPRRDPEEQYF.

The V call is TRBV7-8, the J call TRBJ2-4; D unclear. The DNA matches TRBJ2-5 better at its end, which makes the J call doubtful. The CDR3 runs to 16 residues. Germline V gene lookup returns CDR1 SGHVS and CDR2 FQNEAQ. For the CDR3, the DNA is TGTGCCAGCAGCCCCCGTCCAGTTCTGGGGATCGGGACCCAGTACTTC. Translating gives CASSPRPVLGIGTQYF.

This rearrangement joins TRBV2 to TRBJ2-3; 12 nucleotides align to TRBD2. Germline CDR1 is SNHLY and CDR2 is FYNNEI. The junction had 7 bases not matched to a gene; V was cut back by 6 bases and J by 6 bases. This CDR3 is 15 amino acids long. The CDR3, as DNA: TGTGCCAGCAGGAGACTAGCGGGGGTTTCGGATACGCAGTATTTT. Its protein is CASRRLAGVSDTQYF.

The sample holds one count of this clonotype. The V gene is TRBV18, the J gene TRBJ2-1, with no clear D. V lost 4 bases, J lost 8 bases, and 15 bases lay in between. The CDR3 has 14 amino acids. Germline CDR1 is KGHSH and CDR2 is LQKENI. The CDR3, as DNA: TGTGCCAGCTCACAGGTAGCCCCTTTTGATGAGCAGTTCTTC. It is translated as CASSQVAPFDEQFF.

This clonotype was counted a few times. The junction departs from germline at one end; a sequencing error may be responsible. CDR3 region: CASSSVAGAQTGAFF. CDR3 bases: TGTGCCAGCAGCTCAGTTGCAGGGGCGCAAACTGGAGCTTTCTTT. The chain couples TRBV7-9 to TRBJ1-1; possibly TRBD1 for D (6 bases). Germline values: CDR1 SEHNR, CDR2 FQNEAQ (reference sequence). This CDR3 spans 15 amino acids.

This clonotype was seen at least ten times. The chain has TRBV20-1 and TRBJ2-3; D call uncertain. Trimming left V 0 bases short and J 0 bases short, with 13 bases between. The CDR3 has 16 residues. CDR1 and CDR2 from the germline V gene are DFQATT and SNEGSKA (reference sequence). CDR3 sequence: CSARDRMARSTDTQYF. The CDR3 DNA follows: TGCAGTGCTAGAGATCGTATGGCCAGGAGCACAGATACGCAGTATTTT.

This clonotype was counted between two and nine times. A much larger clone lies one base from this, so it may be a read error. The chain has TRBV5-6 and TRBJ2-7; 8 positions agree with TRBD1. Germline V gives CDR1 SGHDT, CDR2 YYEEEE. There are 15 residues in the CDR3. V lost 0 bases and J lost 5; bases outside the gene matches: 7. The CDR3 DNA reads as TGTGCCAGCAGCTTGGGGGCAGGGGGCCTCAACGAGCAGTACTTC. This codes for CASSLGAGGLNEQYF.

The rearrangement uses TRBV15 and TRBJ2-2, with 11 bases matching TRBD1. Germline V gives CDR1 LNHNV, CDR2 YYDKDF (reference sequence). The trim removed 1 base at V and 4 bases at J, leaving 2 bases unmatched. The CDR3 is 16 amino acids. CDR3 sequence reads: CATSRGDRGSTGELFF. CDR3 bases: TGTGCCACCAGCAGAGGGGACAGGGGGAGCACCGGGGAGCTGTTTTTT. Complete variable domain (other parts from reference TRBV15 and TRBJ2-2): DAMVIQNPRYQVTQFGKPVTLSCSQTLNHNVMYWYQQKSSQAPKLLFHYYDKDFNNEADTPDNFQSRRPNTSFCFLDIRSPGLGDTAMYLCATSRGDRGSTGELFFGEGSRLTVL.

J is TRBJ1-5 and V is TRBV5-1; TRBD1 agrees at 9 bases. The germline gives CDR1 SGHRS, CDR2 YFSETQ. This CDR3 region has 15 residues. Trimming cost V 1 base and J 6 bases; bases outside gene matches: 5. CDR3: CASSLTGQGRQPQHF. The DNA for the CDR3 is TGCGCCAGCAGCTTGACGGGACAGGGTCGTCAGCCCCAGCATTTT.

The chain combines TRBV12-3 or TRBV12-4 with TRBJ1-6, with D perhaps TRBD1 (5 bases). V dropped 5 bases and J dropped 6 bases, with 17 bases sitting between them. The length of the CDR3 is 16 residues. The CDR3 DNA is TGTGCCAGCAGTGTCCGGGCTACGGGGACTAATTCACCCCTCCACTTT. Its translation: CASSVRATGTNSPLHF.

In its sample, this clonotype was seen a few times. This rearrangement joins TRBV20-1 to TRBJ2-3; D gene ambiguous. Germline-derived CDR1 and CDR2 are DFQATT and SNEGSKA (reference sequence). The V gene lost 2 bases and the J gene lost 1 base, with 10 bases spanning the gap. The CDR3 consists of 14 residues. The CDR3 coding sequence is TGCAGTGCTAGATCCGGGTCCCGCACAGATACGCAGTATTTT. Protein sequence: CSARSGSRTDTQYF.